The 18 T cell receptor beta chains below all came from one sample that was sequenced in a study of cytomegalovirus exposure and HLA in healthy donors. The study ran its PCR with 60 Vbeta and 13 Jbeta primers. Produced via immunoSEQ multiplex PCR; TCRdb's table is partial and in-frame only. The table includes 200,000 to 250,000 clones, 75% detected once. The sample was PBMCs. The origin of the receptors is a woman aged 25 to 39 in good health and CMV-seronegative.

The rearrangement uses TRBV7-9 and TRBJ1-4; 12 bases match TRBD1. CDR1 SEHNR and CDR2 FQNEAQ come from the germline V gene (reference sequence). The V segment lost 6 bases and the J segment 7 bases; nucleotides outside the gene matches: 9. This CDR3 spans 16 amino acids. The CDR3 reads CASSSGTGGASEKLFF. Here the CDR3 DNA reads TGTGCCAGCAGTTCCGGGACAGGGGGCGCGAGTGAAAAACTGTTTTTT.

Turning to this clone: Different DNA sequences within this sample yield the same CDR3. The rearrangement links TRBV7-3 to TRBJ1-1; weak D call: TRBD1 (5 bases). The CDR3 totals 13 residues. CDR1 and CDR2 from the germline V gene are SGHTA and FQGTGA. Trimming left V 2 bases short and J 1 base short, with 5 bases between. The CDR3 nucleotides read TGTGCCAGCAGCTTAGGGGCGAACACTGAAGCTTTCTTT. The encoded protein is CASSLGANTEAFF.

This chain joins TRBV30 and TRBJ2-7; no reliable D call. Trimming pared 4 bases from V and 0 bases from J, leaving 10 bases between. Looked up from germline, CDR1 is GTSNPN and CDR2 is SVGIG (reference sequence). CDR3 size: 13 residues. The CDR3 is CAWKADSSYEQYF. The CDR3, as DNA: TGTGCCTGGAAGGCGGATTCCTCCTACGAGCAGTACTTC.

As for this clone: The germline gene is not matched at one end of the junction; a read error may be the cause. The CDR3 sequence: CASSLSPETEAFF. The CDR3 nucleotides read TGTGCCAGCAGTCTATCTCCCGAGACTGAAGCTTTCTTT. The V and J genes are TRBV27 and TRBJ1-1; D uncertain. Germline CDR1 and CDR2: MNHEY and SMNVEV (reference sequence). This CDR3 region has 13 residues.

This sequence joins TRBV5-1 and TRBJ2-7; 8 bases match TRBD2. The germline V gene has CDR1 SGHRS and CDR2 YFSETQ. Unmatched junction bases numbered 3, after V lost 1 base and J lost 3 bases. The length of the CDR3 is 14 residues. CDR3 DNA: TGCGCCAGCAGCTTGTCTGCGGGGGGCTACGAGCAGTACTTC. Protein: CASSLSAGGYEQYF.

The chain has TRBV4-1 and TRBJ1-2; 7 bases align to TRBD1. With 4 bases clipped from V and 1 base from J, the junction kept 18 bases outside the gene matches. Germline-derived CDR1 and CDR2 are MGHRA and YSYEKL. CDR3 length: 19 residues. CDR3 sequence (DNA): TGCGCCAGCAGCCTCGATGGAGGGGACAGTCCATCCAATAACTATGGCTACACCTTC. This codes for CASSLDGGDSPSNNYGYTF.

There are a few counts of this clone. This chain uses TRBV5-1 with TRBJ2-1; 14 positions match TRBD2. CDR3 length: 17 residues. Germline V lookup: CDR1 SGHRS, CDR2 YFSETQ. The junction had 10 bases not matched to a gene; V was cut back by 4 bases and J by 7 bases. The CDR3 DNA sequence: TGCGCCAGCAGCCCCGACACGGGACTAGCGGGAGTTAATGAGCAGTTCTTC. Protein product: CASSPDTGLAGVNEQFF.

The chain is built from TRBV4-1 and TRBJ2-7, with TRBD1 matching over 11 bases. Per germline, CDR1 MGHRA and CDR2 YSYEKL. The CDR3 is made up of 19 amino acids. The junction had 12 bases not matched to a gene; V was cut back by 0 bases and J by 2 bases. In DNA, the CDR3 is TGCGCCAGCAGCCAAGATCGGGCCTGGACAGGGGGCGTAACCTACGAGCAGTACTTC. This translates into CASSQDRAWTGGVTYEQYF.

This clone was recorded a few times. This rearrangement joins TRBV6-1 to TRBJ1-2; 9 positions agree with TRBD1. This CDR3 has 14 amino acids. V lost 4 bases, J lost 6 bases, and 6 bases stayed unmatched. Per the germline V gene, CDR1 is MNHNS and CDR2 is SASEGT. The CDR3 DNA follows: TGTGCCAGCAGTGCCCGGGGACAGGGCCATGGCTACACCTTC. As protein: CASSARGQGHGYTF.

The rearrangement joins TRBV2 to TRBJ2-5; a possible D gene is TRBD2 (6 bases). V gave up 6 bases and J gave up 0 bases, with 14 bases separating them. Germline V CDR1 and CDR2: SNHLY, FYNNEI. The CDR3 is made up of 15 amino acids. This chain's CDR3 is CASRIGGDYQETQYF. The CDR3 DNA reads TGTGCCAGCAGAATCGGAGGGGATTACCAAGAGACCCAGTACTTC. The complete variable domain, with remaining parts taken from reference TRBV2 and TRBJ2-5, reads EPEVTQTPSHQVTQMGQEVILRCVPISNHLYFYWYRQILGQKVEFLVSFYNNEISEKSEIFDDQFSVERPDGSNFTLKIRSTKLEDSAMYFCASRIGGDYQETQYFGPGTRLLVL.

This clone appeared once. The CDR3 DNA reads TGCGCCAGCAGCCAAGAGATAGCGGGAGCGGCGGAGACCCAGTACTTC. Translated, it gives CASSQEIAGAAETQYF. V is TRBV4-1 and J is TRBJ2-5; 9 bases line up with TRBD2. Trimming removed 0 bases from V and 5 bases from J; junction bases left unmatched: 7. Looked up from germline, CDR1 is MGHRA and CDR2 is YSYEKL. This CDR3 has 16 amino acids.

CDR3 in DNA: TGTGCCAGCAGCCCCGGACATTCTGGCTACACCTTC. This sequence encodes CASSPGHSGYTF. J is TRBJ1-2 and V is TRBV5-4; possibly TRBD1 for D (5 bases). V shed 4 bases and J shed 7 bases, with 11 bases lying between them. The CDR3 is 12 amino acids. Germline V CDR1 and CDR2: SGHNT, YYREEE (reference sequence).

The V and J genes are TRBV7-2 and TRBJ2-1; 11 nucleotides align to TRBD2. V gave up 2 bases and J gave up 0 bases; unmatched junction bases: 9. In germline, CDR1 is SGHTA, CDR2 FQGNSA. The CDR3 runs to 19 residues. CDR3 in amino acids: CASSLPTSGKRSSYNEQFF. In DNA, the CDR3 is TGTGCCAGCAGCTTACCGACTAGCGGGAAAAGGAGCTCCTACAATGAGCAGTTCTTC.

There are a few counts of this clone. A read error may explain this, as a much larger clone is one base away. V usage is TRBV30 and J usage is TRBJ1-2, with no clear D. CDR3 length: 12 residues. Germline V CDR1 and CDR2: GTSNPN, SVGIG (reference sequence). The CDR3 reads CAWYTHNYGYSF. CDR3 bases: TGTGCCTGGTACACGCACAACTATGGCTACTCCTTC.

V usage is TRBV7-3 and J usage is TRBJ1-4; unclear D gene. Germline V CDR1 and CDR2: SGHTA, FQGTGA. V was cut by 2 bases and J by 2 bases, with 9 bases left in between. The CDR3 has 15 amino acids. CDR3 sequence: CASSLSEVTNEKLFF. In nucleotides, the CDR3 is TGTGCCAGCAGCTTATCCGAGGTGACTAATGAAAAACTGTTTTTT.

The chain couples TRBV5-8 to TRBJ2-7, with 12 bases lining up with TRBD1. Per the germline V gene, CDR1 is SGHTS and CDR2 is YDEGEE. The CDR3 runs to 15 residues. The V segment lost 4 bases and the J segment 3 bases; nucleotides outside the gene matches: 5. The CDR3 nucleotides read TGTGCCAGCAGCCCGGGACAGGGGGCTTTCTACGAGCAGTACTTC. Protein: CASSPGQGAFYEQYF.

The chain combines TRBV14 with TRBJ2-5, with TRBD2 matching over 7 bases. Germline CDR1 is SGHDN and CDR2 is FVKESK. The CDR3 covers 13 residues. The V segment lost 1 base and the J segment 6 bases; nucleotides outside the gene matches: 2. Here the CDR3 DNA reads TGTGCCAGCAGCCAAGCCGGGGGGAAGACCCAGTACTTC. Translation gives CASSQAGGKTQYF.

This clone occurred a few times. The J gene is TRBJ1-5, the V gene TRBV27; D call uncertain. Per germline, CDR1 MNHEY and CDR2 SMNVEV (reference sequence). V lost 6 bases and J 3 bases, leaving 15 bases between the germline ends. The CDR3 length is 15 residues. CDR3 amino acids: CASRVLGQLNQPQHF. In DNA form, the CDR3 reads TGTGCCAGCAGGGTTCTGGGCCAGCTCAATCAGCCCCAGCATTTT.